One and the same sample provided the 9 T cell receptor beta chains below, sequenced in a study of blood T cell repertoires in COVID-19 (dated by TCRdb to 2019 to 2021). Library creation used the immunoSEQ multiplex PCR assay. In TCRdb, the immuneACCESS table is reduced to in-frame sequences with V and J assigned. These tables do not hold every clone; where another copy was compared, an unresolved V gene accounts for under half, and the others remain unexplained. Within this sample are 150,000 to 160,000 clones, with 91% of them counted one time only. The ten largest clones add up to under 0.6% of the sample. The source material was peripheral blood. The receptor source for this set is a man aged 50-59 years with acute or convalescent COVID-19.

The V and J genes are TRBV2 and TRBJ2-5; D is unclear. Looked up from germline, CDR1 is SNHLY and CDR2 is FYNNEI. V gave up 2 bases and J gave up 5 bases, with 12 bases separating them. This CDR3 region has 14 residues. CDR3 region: CASSERYGPETQYF. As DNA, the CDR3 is TGTGCCAGCAGTGAACGTTATGGCCCGGAGACCCAGTACTTC. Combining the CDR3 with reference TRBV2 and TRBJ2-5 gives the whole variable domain EPEVTQTPSHQVTQMGQEVILRCVPISNHLYFYWYRQILGQKVEFLVSFYNNEISEKSEIFDDQFSVERPDGSNFTLKIRSTKLEDSAMYFCASSERYGPETQYFGPGTRLLVL.

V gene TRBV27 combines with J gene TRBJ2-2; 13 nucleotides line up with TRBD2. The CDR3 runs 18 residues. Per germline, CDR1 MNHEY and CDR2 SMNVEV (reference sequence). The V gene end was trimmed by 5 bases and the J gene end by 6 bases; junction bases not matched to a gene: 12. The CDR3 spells CASSDLLAGGPSPGELFF. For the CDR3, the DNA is TGTGCCAGCAGTGATTTACTAGCGGGAGGGCCTTCCCCCGGGGAGCTGTTTTTT.

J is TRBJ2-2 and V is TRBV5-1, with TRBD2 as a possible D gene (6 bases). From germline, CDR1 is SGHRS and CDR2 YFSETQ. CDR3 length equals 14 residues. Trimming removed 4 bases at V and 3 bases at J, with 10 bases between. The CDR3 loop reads CASSLRGDTGELFF. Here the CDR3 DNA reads TGCGCCAGCAGCCTACGCGGGGACACCGGGGAGCTGTTTTTT. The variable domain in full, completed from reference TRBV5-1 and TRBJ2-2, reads KAGVTQTPRYLIKTRGQQVTLSCSPISGHRSVSWYQQTPGQGLQFLFEYFSETQRNKGNFPGRFSGRQFSNSRSEMNVSTLELGDSALYLCASSLRGDTGELFFGEGSRLTVL.

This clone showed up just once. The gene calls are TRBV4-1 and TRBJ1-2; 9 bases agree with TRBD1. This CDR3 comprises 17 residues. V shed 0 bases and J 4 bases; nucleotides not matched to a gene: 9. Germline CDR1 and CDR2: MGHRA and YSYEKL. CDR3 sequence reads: CASSQEPDRGVLYGYTF. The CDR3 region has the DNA TGCGCCAGCAGCCAAGAACCTGACAGGGGGGTACTCTATGGCTACACCTTC.

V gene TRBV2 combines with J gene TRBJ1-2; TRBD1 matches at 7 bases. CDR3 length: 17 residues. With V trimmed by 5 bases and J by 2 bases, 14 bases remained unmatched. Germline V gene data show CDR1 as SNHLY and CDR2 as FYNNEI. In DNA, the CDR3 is TGTGCCAGCAGTCCTCCTGATCGGACAGGACAAAACTATGGCTACACCTTC. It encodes CASSPPDRTGQNYGYTF.

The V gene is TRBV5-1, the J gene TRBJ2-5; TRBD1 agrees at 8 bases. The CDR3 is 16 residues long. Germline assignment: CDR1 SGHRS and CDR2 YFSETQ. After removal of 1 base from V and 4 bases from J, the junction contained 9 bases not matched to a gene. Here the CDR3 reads CASSLNRGSTRETQYF. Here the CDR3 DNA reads TGCGCCAGCAGCTTGAACAGGGGGTCTACCAGAGAGACCCAGTACTTC.

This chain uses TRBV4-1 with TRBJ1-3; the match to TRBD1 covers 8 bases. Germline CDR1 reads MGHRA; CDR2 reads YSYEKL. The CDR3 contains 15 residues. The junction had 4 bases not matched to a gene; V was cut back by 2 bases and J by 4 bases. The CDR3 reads CASSQQTGVGNTIYF. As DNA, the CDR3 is TGCGCCAGCAGCCAACAGACAGGGGTCGGAAACACCATATATTTT.

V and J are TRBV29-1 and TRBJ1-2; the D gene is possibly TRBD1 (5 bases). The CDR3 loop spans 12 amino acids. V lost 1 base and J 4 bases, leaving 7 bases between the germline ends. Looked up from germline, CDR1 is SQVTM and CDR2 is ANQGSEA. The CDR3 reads CSVEGGGYGYTF. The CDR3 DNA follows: TGCAGCGTTGAAGGGGGGGGCTATGGCTACACCTTC.

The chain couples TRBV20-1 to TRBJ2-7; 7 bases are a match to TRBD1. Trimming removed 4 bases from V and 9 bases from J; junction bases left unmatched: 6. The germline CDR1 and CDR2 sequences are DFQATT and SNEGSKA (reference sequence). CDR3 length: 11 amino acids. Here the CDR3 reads CSATTGTRQYV. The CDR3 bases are TGCAGTGCTACGACAGGGACCCGGCAGTACGTC.